The 20 T cell receptor beta chains below all came from one sample that was sequenced in a study of T cells in Graves' hyperthyroidism and ophthalmopathy. Researchers took RNA transcripts and amplified the TCR beta CDR3 regions from them. HTBI primers were used for first-round RT-PCR of the TCR CDR3. MiXCR was run by TCRdb on the multiplex PCR reads, yielding one entry per CDR3 protein. The sample includes fewer than 650,000 distinct CDR3 sequences, roughly 45% seen only once; the top ten take about 43%. Sequencing was carried out using peripheral blood or thyroid tissue (not recorded which). These receptor sequences come from an adult woman with Graves' disease, either hyperthyroidism or ophthalmopathy (not recorded which).

This clonotype was picked up many times. The rearrangement links TRBV10-2 to TRBJ2-5; TRBD2 matches at 12 bases. The CDR3 runs 15 residues. With 3 bases clipped from V and 7 bases from J, the junction kept 6 bases outside the gene matches. Germline V gene data show CDR1 as WSHSY and CDR2 as SAAADI. This CDR3 is CASSDPTSGSGTQYF. CDR3 nucleotides: TGCGCCAGCAGTGACCCGACTAGCGGGAGTGGGACCCAGTACTTC.

This chain joins TRBV13 and TRBJ1-2; 10 bases fit TRBD1. CDR1 and CDR2 from the germline V gene are PRHDT and FYEKMQ (reference sequence). The CDR3 runs to 17 residues. The ends lost 3 bases at V and 5 bases at J; junction bases unmatched: 12. Written as DNA, the CDR3 is TGTGCCAGCAGCTTCTCGACAGGGGGCGAGGGTTCGTATGGCTACACCTTC. It specifies CASSFSTGGEGSYGYTF. Variable domain in full (rest from reference TRBV13 and TRBJ1-2): AAGVIQSPRHLIKEKRETATLKCYPIPRHDTVYWYQQGPGQDPQFLISFYEKMQSDKGSIPDRFSAQQFSDYHSELNMSSLELGDSALYFCASSFSTGGEGSYGYTFGSGTRLTVV.

V usage is TRBV29-1 and J usage is TRBJ1-5; the match to TRBD1 covers 9 bases. J lost 4 bases, V lost 6 bases, and 4 bases had no gene match. Germline CDR1 SQVTM, CDR2 ANQGSEA. The CDR3 loop spans 13 amino acids. Here the CDR3 reads CSVGDRANQPQHF. CDR3 nucleotides: TGCAGCGTGGGGGACAGGGCGAATCAGCCCCAGCATTTT.

The chain combines TRBV20-1 with TRBJ2-7; TRBD1 matches 8 bases. J lost 5 bases, V lost 4 bases, and 7 bases had no gene match. The germline gives CDR1 DFQATT, CDR2 SNEGSKA (reference sequence). CDR3 length equals 13 residues. The CDR3 sequence: CSATSRQGNEQYF. The CDR3 coding sequence is TGCAGTGCTACTTCGAGACAGGGGAACGAGCAGTACTTC.

There are many counts of this clonotype. The chain links TRBV5-1 to TRBJ2-7; D is undetermined. The germline V gene has CDR1 SGHRS and CDR2 YFSETQ. The CDR3 runs 15 residues. V lost 2 bases to trimming and J lost 1 base, with 13 bases between them. The CDR3 nucleotides read TGCGCCAGCAGCTTCCTTTCAGGCGGATCCTACGAGCAGTACTTC. Translating it yields CASSFLSGGSYEQYF. Together with reference TRBV5-1 and TRBJ2-7, the CDR3 gives the full variable domain: KAGVTQTPRYLIKTRGQQVTLSCSPISGHRSVSWYQQTPGQGLQFLFEYFSETQRNKGNFPGRFSGRQFSNSRSEMNVSTLELGDSALYLCASSFLSGGSYEQYFGPGTRLTVT.

This sequence joins TRBV7-6 and TRBJ2-7; 8 bases agree with TRBD2. The CDR3 extends over 16 amino acids. Germline loops: CDR1 SGHVS, CDR2 FNYEAQ. J lost 0 bases, V lost 5 bases, and 9 bases had no gene match. CDR3 DNA: TGTGCCAGCAGCCGGCCCAGCGGGAGCGGCTCCTACGAGCAGTACTTC. Translating it yields CASSRPSGSGSYEQYF.

This clonotype was picked up many times. The chain employs TRBV6-6 and TRBJ2-7, with no clear D. From germline, CDR1 is MNHNY and CDR2 SVGAGI (reference sequence). Trimming removed 5 bases from V and 0 bases from J, with 17 bases in between. This CDR3 has 16 residues. In DNA form, the CDR3 reads TGTGCCAGCAGTAGGGATACCCTTCAAAGCTCCTACGAGCAGTACTTC. Residues: CASSRDTLQSSYEQYF.

V and J are TRBV10-3 and TRBJ1-2; TRBD1 aligns across 8 bases. Trimming at V came to 10 bases and at J to 2 bases, leaving 15 bases not matched to a gene. This CDR3 has 16 amino acids. Germline assignment: CDR1 ENHRY and CDR2 SYGVKD. The CDR3 sequence: CATRGRGGSINYGYTF. CDR3 bases: TGTGCCACCAGGGGGCGTGGGGGGTCGATCAACTATGGCTACACCTTC.

This chain joins TRBV5-1 and TRBJ2-6; no clear D gene. V was pared by 2 bases and J by 0 bases, with 6 bases between. Germline V gene lookup returns CDR1 SGHRS and CDR2 YFSETQ. The CDR3 is 15 amino acids. The CDR3 region has the DNA TGCGCCAGCAGCTTTGGGGACTCTGGGGCCAACGTCCTGACTTTC. This translates into CASSFGDSGANVLTF.

The table lists this clonotype with many counts. The CDR3 reads CASSISRSTEAFF. In DNA form, the CDR3 reads TGTGCCAGTAGTATATCCCGTAGCACTGAAGCTTTCTTT. V usage is TRBV19 and J usage is TRBJ1-1; D uncertain. The CDR3 has 13 residues. The germline gives CDR1 LNHDA, CDR2 SQIVND (reference sequence). V dropped 2 bases and J dropped 4 bases, with 8 bases sitting between them.

This clonotype occurred a few times. CDR3 DNA: TGCAGTGCCCACATCCCAGAGAGCTCCTATAATTCACCCCTCCACTTT. This codes for CSAHIPESSYNSPLHF. The gene calls are TRBV20-1 and TRBJ1-6; D is uncertain. V gave up 6 bases and J gave up 0 bases, with 15 bases separating them. The CDR3 runs 16 residues. From germline, CDR1 is DFQATT and CDR2 SNEGSKA (reference sequence).

This clonotype has at least ten counts. The chain recombines TRBV5-6 with TRBJ1-2; TRBD1 matches 10 bases. J was trimmed by 7 bases and V by 4 bases; bases with no gene match: 10. CDR3 length: 15 amino acids. The germline CDR1 and CDR2 sequences are SGHDT and YYEEEE. CDR3 coding DNA: TGTGCCAGCAGCACCCCGGGACAGGGGACAGGTGGCTACACCTTC. Translation gives CASSTPGQGTGGYTF.

The sample holds a few counts of this clonotype. The chain carries TRBV24-1 and TRBJ2-7; no reliable D call. The CDR3 extends over 14 amino acids. Trimming cost V 6 bases and J 0 bases, with 11 bases left between them. Per the germline V gene, CDR1 is KGHDR and CDR2 is SFDVKD. CDR3 coding DNA: TGTGCCACCAGTCCGGCGGCGAGCTCCTACGAGCAGTACTTC. Its translation is CATSPAASSYEQYF.

The chain couples TRBV28 to TRBJ1-2, with 9 bases matching TRBD1. The germline V gene encodes CDR1 MDHEN and CDR2 SYDVKM. This CDR3 contains 13 residues. J was trimmed by 8 bases and V by 6 bases; bases with no gene match: 7. The CDR3 DNA is TGTGCCAGCAGAGAGGGACAGGGTGACGGCTACACCTTC. As protein: CASREGQGDGYTF.

This clonotype has only a few counts. The chain joins TRBV9 to TRBJ2-7; 8 bases map to TRBD2. The J segment lost 1 base and the V segment lost 1 base, leaving 1 base of the junction unmatched. CDR1 and CDR2 (germline): SGDLS, YYNGEE. The CDR3 length is 14 residues. Here the CDR3 reads CASSVLAGSYEQYF. In nucleotides, the CDR3 is TGTGCCAGCAGCGTACTAGCGGGTTCCTACGAGCAGTACTTC.

This clonotype was seen ten or more times. The V and J genes are TRBV6-5 and TRBJ1-6, with a tentative D call TRBD1 (5 bases). The CDR3 runs to 13 residues. The germline gives CDR1 MNHEY, CDR2 SVGAGI. V was pared by 6 bases and J by 10 bases, with 13 bases between. The DNA of the CDR3 is TGTGCCAGCAGAGTCGTGGACACCTCACCCCTCCACTTT. This codes for CASRVVDTSPLHF.

The chain combines TRBV10-3 with TRBJ1-1, with a tentative D call TRBD1 (5 bases). Germline-derived CDR1 and CDR2 are ENHRY and SYGVKD. CDR3 length: 15 residues. V was clipped by 3 bases and J by 5 bases, with 16 bases between them. CDR3 DNA: TGTGCCATCAGTGAAATGGAGGGGAGTTATACTGAAGCTTTCTTT. Translating it yields CAISEMEGSYTEAFF.

On this clonotype: As the CDR3 is not closed by the conserved phenylalanine or tryptophan, this likely results from a read error. The DNA is omitted, as the CDR3 cannot be located on it reliably, and the CDR3 follows TCRdb's listing. The genes are TRBV4-1 and TRBJ2-1; the table's D call, TRBD2, has no DNA check behind it. Germline V gene sequence: CDR1 MGHRA, CDR2 YSYEKL. The CDR3 is 8 residues long, counting both termini. The CDR3 here is CASSPVTS.

This clonotype occurred once. This chain links TRBV7-9 with TRBJ1-5; 7 bases align to TRBD1. V gave up 2 bases and J gave up 9 bases; unmatched junction bases: 13. Germline CDR1 reads SEHNR; CDR2 reads FQNEAQ (reference sequence). The CDR3 spans 16 residues. CDR3 loop: CASSLTETGPARPQHF. The CDR3 DNA reads as TGTGCCAGCAGCTTAACCGAGACAGGGCCTGCGCGGCCCCAGCATTTT. Full variable domain (missing parts from reference TRBV7-9 and TRBJ1-5): DTGVSQNPRHKITKRGQNVTFRCDPISEHNRLYWYRQTLGQGPEFLTYFQNEAQLEKSRLLSDRFSAERPKGSFSTLEIQRTEQGDSAMYLCASSLTETGPARPQHFGDGTRLSIL.

Notes on this clonotype: A read error may produce the germline difference seen at one junction end. This chain joins TRBV5-1 and TRBJ2-7, with 7 bases identical to TRBD2. The CDR3 is 13 residues long. CDR1 SGHRS and CDR2 YFSETQ come from the germline V gene. CDR3 nucleotides: TGTGCCAGCAGCTTGCGGGAGTACTACGAGCAGTACTTC. Translated, it gives CASSLREYYEQYF. The full variable domain, with the rest looked up from reference TRBV5-1 and TRBJ2-7, is KAGVTQTPRYLIKTRGQQVTLSCSPISGHRSVSWYQQTPGQGLQFLFEYFSETQRNKGNFPGRFSGRQFSNSRSEMNVSTLELGDSALYLCASSLREYYEQYFGPGTRLTVT.